Listed here are 12 T cell receptor beta chains from one sample, sequenced in a study of blood T cell repertoires in COVID-19. Produced via immunoSEQ multiplex PCR; TCRdb's table is partial and in-frame only. The data hold 150,000 to 250,000 clones, with roughly 77% observed a single time. The sequencing sample was made of peripheral blood. The receptors were gathered from a woman in her thirties or forties with COVID-19, enrolled during active disease.

This sequence joins TRBV27 and TRBJ2-2; TRBD1 is a possible D gene (6 bases). CDR1 and CDR2 from the germline V gene are MNHEY and SMNVEV (reference sequence). V was pared by 6 bases and J by 0 bases, with 14 bases between. The CDR3 contains 16 residues. The CDR3 here is CASRAIGGANTGELFF. Here the CDR3 DNA reads TGTGCCAGCAGGGCAATAGGGGGAGCGAACACCGGGGAGCTGTTTTTT.

This chain uses TRBV10-3 with TRBJ2-2; 13 positions agree with TRBD2. The CDR3 has 14 residues. The V and J ends lost 10 bases and 6 bases, in that order; junction bases with no gene match: 5. Germline assignment: CDR1 ENHRY and CDR2 SYGVKD. The CDR3, as DNA: TGTGCCACCGGACTAGCGGGAGTGGCCGGGGAGCTGTTTTTT. Its protein product is CATGLAGVAGELFF.

The chain has TRBV7-3 and TRBJ2-2; no clear D. Germline CDR1 is SGHTA and CDR2 is FQGTGA. The germline V and J ends were trimmed by 8 bases and 7 bases, with 11 bases remaining between them. The CDR3 covers 12 residues. DNA of the CDR3: TGTGCCAGCCGGAAAGAGGTCGGGGAGCTGTTTTTT. Encoded protein: CASRKEVGELFF.

This sequence joins TRBV5-1 and TRBJ2-3; 7 nucleotides agree with TRBD1. There are 15 residues in the CDR3. The J segment lost 2 bases and the V segment lost 0 bases, leaving 3 bases of the junction unmatched. CDR1 and CDR2 (germline): SGHRS, YFSETQ. The CDR3 sequence: CASSLGQGITDTQYF. The CDR3 DNA is TGCGCCAGCAGCTTGGGACAGGGCATCACAGATACGCAGTATTTT.

The rearrangement uses TRBV10-3 and TRBJ2-5, with D maybe TRBD2 (6 bases). The CDR3 has 13 amino acids. From germline, CDR1 is ENHRY and CDR2 SYGVKD. V dropped 3 bases and J dropped 4 bases, with 9 bases sitting between them. The CDR3 DNA follows: TGTGCCATCAGTGACGGGGGAGCAGAGACCCAGTACTTC. This sequence encodes CAISDGGAETQYF.

This chain uses TRBV7-2 with TRBJ2-1, with 10 bases identical to TRBD2. Germline CDR1 and CDR2: SGHTA and FQGNSA. The CDR3 runs to 15 residues. After removal of 1 base from V and 9 bases from J, the junction contained 6 bases not matched to a gene. Here the CDR3 reads CASSLEALAGAEQFF. The CDR3 bases are TGTGCCAGCAGCTTAGAGGCCCTAGCGGGAGCTGAGCAGTTCTTC. Filled out from reference TRBV7-2 and TRBJ2-1, the complete variable domain reads GAGVSQSPSNKVTEKGKDVELRCDPISGHTALYWYRQSLGQGLEFLIYFQGNSAPDKSGLPSDRFSAERTGGSVSTLTIQRTQQEDSAVYLCASSLEALAGAEQFFGPGTRLTVL.

V gene TRBV9 combines with J gene TRBJ1-1; TRBD1 is a possible D gene (6 bases). The CDR3 totals 14 residues. The V end lost 4 bases, the J end lost 4 bases, and 14 bases lay between the germline ends. The germline CDR1 and CDR2 sequences are SGDLS and YYNGEE. As DNA, the CDR3 is TGTGCCAGCAGCTACTCACAGGGTTCCACTGAAGCTTTCTTT. Residues: CASSYSQGSTEAFF.

The gene calls are TRBV7-2 and TRBJ1-1; 9 bases fit TRBD1. The CDR3 totals 14 residues. In germline, CDR1 is SGHTA, CDR2 FQGNSA. After removal of 5 bases from V and 11 bases from J, the junction contained 12 bases not matched to a gene. The CDR3 DNA is TGTGCCAGCAGCCGGATACAGGGGGCTGGGGAGGCTTTCTTT. Translated, it gives CASSRIQGAGEAFF.

V gene TRBV10-1 combines with J gene TRBJ2-1, with 11 bases that match TRBD2. CDR3 length: 17 residues. The J segment lost 6 bases and the V segment lost 2 bases, leaving 9 bases of the junction unmatched. Germline V gives CDR1 WNHNN, CDR2 SYGVQD (reference sequence). CDR3: CASSEGRRTSGSNEQFF. DNA of the CDR3: TGCGCCAGCAGTGAGGGGCGAAGGACTAGCGGGTCCAATGAGCAGTTCTTC.

J is TRBJ2-7 and V is TRBV19; 8 bases match TRBD1. The junction had 7 bases not matched to a gene; V was cut back by 10 bases and J by 2 bases. This CDR3 spans 13 amino acids. The germline V gene has CDR1 LNHDA and CDR2 SQIVND (reference sequence). This CDR3 is CATPDRATYEQYF. The DNA of the CDR3 is TGTGCCACCCCGGACAGGGCAACCTACGAGCAGTACTTC.

The chain couples TRBV3-1 (or the pseudogene TRBV3-2) to TRBJ2-7; tentative D call: TRBD2 (6 bases). The CDR3 covers 15 residues. Germline V gene lookup returns CDR1 LGHDT and CDR2 YNNKEL (reference sequence). The V and J ends lost 3 bases and 3 bases respectively, with 15 bases between them. The CDR3, as DNA: TGTGCCAGCAGCCAGCCGGGGGTAACCCTCTACGAGCAGTACTTC. Translated: CASSQPGVTLYEQYF.

In DNA form, the CDR3 reads TGTGCCAGCAGCCCCCAGGCGGGCCCCCTACAGTACTTC. Encoded protein: CASSPQAGPLQYF. The chain is built from TRBV7-3 and TRBJ2-5; D is possibly TRBD2 (5 bases). This CDR3 spans 13 amino acids. Deletions cut 5 bases from V and 11 bases from J, with 18 bases between. Germline-derived CDR1 and CDR2 are SGHTA and FQGTGA. The full variable domain, with the rest looked up from reference TRBV7-3 and TRBJ2-5, is GAGVSQTPSNKVTEKGKYVELRCDPISGHTALYWYRQSLGQGPEFLIYFQGTGAADDSGLPNDRFFAVRPEGSVSTLKIQRTERGDSAVYLCASSPQAGPLQYFGPGTRLLVL.